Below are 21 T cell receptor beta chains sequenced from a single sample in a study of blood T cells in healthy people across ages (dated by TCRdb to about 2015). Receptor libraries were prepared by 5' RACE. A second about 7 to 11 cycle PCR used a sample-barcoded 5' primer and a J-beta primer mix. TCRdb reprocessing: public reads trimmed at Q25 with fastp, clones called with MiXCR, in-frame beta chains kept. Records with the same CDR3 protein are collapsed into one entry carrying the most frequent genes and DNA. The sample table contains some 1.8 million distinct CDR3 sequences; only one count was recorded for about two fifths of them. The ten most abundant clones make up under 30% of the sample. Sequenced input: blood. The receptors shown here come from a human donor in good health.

The CDR3 DNA reads TGTGCCAGCAGTTGGACCACCACTTATTACGAGCAGTACTTC. Amino acid sequence: CASSWTTTYYEQYF. The V gene is TRBV12-3 or TRBV12-4, the J gene TRBJ2-7; D gene ambiguous. The V end was cut by 4 bases, the J end by 4 bases, with 14 bases between. The CDR3 contains 14 residues.

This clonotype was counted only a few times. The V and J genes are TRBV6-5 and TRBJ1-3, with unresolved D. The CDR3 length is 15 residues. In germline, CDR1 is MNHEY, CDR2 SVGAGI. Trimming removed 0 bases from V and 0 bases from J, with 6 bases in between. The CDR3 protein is CASSYSRNSGNTIYF. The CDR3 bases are TGTGCCAGCAGTTACTCGCGGAACTCTGGAAACACCATATATTTT.

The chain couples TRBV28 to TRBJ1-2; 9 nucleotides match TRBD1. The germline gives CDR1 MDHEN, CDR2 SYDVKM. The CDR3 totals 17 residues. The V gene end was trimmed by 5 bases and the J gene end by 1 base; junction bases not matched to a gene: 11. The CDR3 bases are TGTGCCAGCAGTCGGATCACAGGGGGCCGATTTAACTATGGCTACACCTTC. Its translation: CASSRITGGRFNYGYTF.

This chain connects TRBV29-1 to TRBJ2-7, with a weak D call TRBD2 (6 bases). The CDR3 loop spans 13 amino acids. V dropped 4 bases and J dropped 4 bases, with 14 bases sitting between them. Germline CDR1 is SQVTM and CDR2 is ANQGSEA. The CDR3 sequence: CSVGLVGVYEQYF. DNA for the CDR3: TGCAGCGTTGGACTAGTTGGTGTTTACGAGCAGTACTTC.

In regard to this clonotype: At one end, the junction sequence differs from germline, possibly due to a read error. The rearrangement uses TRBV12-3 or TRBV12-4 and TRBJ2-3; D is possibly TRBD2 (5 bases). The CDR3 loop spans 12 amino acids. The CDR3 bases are TGTGCCAGCAGTGATAGCGCAGATATGCAGTATTTT. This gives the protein CASSDSADMQYF.

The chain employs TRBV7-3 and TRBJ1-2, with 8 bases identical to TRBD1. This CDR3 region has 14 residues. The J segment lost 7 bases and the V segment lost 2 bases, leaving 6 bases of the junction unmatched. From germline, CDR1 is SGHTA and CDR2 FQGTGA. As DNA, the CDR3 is TGTGCCAGCAGCTTAGGACAGGGCGAGGGTGGCTACACCTTC. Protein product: CASSLGQGEGGYTF.

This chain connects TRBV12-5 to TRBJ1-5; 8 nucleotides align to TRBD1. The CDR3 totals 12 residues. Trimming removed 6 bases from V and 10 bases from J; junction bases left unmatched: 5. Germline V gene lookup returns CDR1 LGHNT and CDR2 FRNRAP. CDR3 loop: CASGPQGGPQHF. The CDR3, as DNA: TGTGCTAGTGGACCACAGGGGGGACCCCAGCATTTT.

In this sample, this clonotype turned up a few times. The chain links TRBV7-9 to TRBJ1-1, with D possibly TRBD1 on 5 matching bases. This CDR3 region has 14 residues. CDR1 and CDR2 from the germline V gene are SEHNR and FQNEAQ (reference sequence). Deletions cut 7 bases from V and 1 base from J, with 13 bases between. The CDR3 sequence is CASIMTETNTEAFF. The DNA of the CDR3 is TGTGCCAGCATCATGACAGAAACGAACACTGAAGCTTTCTTT.

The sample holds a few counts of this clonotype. Here the CDR3 reads CASSQEVWDRGDEQYF. Written as DNA, the CDR3 is TGCGCCAGCAGCCAAGAGGTATGGGACAGGGGTGACGAGCAGTACTTC. The rearrangement links TRBV4-3 to TRBJ2-7; 10 nucleotides line up with TRBD1. J gave up 5 bases and V 0 bases, and 7 bases lay outside the gene matches. The CDR3 sequence is 16 residues long. Looked up from germline, CDR1 is LGHNA and CDR2 is YSLEER.

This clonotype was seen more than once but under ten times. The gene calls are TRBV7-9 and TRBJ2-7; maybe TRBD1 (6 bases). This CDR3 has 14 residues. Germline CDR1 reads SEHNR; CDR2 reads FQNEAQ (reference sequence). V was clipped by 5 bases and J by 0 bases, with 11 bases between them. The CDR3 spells CASSTYRASYEQYF. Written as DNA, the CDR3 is TGTGCCAGCAGCACATACAGGGCCTCCTACGAGCAGTACTTC.

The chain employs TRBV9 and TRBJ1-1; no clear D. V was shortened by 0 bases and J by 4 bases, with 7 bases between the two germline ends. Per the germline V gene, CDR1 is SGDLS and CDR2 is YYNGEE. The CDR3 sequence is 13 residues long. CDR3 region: CASSVEDGTEAFF. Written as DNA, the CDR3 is TGTGCCAGCAGCGTAGAAGATGGCACTGAAGCTTTCTTT.

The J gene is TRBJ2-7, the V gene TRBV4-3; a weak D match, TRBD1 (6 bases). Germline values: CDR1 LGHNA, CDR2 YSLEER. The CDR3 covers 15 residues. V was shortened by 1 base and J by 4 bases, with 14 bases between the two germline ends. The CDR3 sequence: CASSQGGQQGYEQYF. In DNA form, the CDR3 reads TGCGCCAGCAGCCAAGGGGGGCAACAGGGATACGAGCAGTACTTC.

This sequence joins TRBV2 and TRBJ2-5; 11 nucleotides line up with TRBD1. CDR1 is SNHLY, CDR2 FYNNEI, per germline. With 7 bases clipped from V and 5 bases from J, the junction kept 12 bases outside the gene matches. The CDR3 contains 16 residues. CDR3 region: CASTKDWTGGGETQYF. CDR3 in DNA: TGTGCCAGCACAAAAGACTGGACAGGGGGCGGTGAGACCCAGTACTTC.

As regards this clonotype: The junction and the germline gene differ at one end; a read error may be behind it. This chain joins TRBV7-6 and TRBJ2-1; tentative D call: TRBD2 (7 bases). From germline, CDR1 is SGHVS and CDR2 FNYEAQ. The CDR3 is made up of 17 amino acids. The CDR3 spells CTSSLVLRGGLYNEQFF. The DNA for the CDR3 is TGTACCAGCAGCTTAGTCTTGAGGGGGGGCCTCTACAATGAGCAGTTCTTC.

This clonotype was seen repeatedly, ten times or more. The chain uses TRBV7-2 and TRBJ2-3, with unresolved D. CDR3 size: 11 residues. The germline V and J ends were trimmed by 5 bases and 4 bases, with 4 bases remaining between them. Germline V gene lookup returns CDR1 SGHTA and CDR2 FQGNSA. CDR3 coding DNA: TGTGCCAGCAGCCGAGCAGATACGCAGTATTTT. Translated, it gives CASSRADTQYF.

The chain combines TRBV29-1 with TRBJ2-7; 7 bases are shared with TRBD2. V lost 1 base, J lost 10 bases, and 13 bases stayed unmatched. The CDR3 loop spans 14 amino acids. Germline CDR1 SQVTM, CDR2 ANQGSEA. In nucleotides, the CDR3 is TGCAGCGTTGAAGGGATGCGGGGGTCCTGGGCCCAGTACTTC. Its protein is CSVEGMRGSWAQYF.

CDR3 residues: CASSWRDGARTQYF. The CDR3 nucleotides are TGTGCCAGCAGCTGGAGGGACGGAGCGAGGACCCAGTACTTC. The chain has TRBV5-6 and TRBJ2-5; D might be TRBD2 (6 bases). CDR1 is SGHDT and CDR2 is YYEEEE in the germline V gene. Trimming took 3 bases from V and 7 from J, leaving 16 bases between them. The CDR3 is 14 amino acids.

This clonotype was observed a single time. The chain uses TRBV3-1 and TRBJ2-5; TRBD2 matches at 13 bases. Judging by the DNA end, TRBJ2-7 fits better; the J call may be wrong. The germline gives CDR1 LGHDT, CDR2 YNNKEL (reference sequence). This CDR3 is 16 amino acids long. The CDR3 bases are TGTGCCAGCAGCCTTAGGCGACTAGCGGGAGGAGACGAGCAGTACTTC. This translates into CASSLRRLAGGDEQYF.

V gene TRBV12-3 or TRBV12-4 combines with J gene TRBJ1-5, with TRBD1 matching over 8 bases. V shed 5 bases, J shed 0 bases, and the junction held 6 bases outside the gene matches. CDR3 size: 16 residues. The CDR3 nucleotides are TGTGCCAGCAGTACGACAGGGGTAATTAGCAATCAGCCCCAGCATTTT. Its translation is CASSTTGVISNQPQHF.

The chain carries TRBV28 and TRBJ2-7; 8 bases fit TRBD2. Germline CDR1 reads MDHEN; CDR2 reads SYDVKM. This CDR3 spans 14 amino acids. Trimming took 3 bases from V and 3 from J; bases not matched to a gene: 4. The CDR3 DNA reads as TGTGCCAGCAGTTTTGGTAGCGGGGTCTACGAGCAGTACTTC. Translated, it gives CASSFGSGVYEQYF.

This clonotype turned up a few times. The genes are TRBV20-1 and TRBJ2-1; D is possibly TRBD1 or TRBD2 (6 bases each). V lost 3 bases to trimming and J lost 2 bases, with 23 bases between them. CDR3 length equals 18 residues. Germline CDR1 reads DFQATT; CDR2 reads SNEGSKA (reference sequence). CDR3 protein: CSASRDTGDLFPYNEQFF. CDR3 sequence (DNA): TGCAGTGCTAGTAGGGACACGGGGGACCTTTTCCCCTACAATGAGCAGTTCTTC.